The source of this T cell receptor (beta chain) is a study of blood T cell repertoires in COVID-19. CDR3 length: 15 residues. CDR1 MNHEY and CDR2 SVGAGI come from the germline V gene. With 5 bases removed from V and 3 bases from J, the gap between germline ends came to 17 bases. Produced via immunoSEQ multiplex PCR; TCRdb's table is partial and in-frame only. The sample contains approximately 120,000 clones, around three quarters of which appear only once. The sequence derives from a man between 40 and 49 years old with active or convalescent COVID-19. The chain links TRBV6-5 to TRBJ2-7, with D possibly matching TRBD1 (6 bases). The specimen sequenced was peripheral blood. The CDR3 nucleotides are TGTGCCAGCAGTCTAAAACAGGGCCCGAACTACGAGCAGTACTTC. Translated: CASSLKQGPNYEQYF.